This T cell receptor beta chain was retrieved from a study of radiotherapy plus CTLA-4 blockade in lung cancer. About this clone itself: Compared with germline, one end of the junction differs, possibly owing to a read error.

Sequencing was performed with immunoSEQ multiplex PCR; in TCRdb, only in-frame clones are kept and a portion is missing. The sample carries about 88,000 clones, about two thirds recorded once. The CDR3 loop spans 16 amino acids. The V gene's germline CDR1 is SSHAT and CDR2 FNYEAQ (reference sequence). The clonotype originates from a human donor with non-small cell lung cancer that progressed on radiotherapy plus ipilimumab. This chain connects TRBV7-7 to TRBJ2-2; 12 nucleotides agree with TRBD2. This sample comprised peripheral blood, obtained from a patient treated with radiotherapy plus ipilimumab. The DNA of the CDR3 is TGTGCTAGCAGCGTGGGACTAGCGGGTAACACCGGGGAGCTGTTTTTT. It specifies CASSVGLAGNTGELFF.